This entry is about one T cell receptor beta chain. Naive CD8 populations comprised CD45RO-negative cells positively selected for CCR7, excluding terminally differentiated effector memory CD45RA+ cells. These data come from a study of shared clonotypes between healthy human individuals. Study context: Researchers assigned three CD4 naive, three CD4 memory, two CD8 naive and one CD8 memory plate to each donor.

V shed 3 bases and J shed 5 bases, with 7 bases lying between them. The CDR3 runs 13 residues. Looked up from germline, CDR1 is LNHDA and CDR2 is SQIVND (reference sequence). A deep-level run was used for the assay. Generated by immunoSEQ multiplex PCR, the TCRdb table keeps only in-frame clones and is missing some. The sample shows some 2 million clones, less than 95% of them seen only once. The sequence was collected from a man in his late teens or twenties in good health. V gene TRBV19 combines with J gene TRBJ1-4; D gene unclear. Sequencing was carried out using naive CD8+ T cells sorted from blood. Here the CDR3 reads CASSITENEKLFF. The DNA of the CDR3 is TGTGCCAGTAGTATTACAGAAAATGAAAAACTGTTTTTT.